A single sample gave rise to the 17 T cell receptor beta chains below, sequenced in a study of cytomegalovirus exposure and HLA in healthy donors (TCRdb year 2017). Libraries were built with the immunoSEQ multiplex PCR assay. The multiplex PCR relied on a mix of 60 forward primers for TCR Vbeta segments and 13 reverse primers for TCR Jbeta segments. TCRdb retrieved this table from immuneACCESS and kept in-frame rearrangements only. Not all clones are present; in checked studies, unresolved V genes account for under half, and no reason is known for the remainder. The sample table contains 100,000 to 150,000 clones; only one count was recorded for around 85% of them. The ten biggest clones cover under 2% of the sample. The sequencing sample was made of PBMCs. The receptor set was obtained from a boy aged 5-17 years in good health and CMV-seronegative.

This chain's CDR3 is CASSLGALEQYF. The CDR3 DNA reads TGCGCCAGCAGCTTGGGGGCGTTGGAGCAGTACTTC. This chain links TRBV5-1 with TRBJ2-7; D is uncertain. The CDR3 runs 12 residues. Trimming stripped 0 bases from V and 7 bases from J, with 8 bases between. The germline V gene has CDR1 SGHRS and CDR2 YFSETQ.

The V and J genes are TRBV5-5 and TRBJ2-3; 7 bases map to TRBD2. Germline CDR1 reads SGHKS; CDR2 reads YYEKEE (reference sequence). V was pared by 2 bases and J by 3 bases, with 6 bases of the junction left unmatched. This CDR3 spans 15 amino acids. CDR3 sequence (DNA): TGTGCCAGCAGCTTAAGGAGGACTAGTACAGATACGCAGTATTTT. This translates into CASSLRRTSTDTQYF.

The V call is TRBV7-2, the J call TRBJ2-2; 7 bases map to TRBD1. CDR1 SGHTA and CDR2 FQGNSA come from the germline V gene. CDR3 length: 17 amino acids. V lost 2 bases, J lost 4 bases, and 10 bases stayed unmatched. Here the CDR3 reads CASSLSGWGQTTGELFF. The DNA for the CDR3 is TGTGCCAGCAGCTTATCCGGATGGGGACAGACCACCGGGGAGCTGTTTTTT. Variable domain in full (rest from reference TRBV7-2 and TRBJ2-2): GAGVSQSPSNKVTEKGKDVELRCDPISGHTALYWYRQSLGQGLEFLIYFQGNSAPDKSGLPSDRFSAERTGGSVSTLTIQRTQQEDSAVYLCASSLSGWGQTTGELFFGEGSRLTVL.

This chain connects TRBV6-6 to TRBJ2-2, with D possibly matching TRBD1 (6 bases). V shed 7 bases and J shed 4 bases, with 16 bases lying between them. Germline V gene sequence: CDR1 MNHNY, CDR2 SVGAGI (reference sequence). CDR3 length: 15 amino acids. DNA of the CDR3: TGTGCCAGCATCGACAGGATGTCGCTCACCGGGGAGCTGTTTTTT. Translated: CASIDRMSLTGELFF.

This chain links TRBV9 with TRBJ2-3; D may be TRBD2 (5 bases). Germline V gene data show CDR1 as SGDLS and CDR2 as YYNGEE. Trimming stripped 4 bases from V and 3 bases from J, with 18 bases between. The CDR3 is 16 residues long. The CDR3 is CASSPHHGVGTDTQYF. CDR3 coding DNA: TGTGCCAGCAGCCCACATCACGGGGTGGGAACAGATACGCAGTATTTT.

The chain links TRBV5-1 to TRBJ2-1; no clear D. The V and J ends lost 4 bases and 4 bases respectively, with 12 bases between them. CDR3 length equals 14 residues. From germline, CDR1 is SGHRS and CDR2 YFSETQ. The CDR3 is CASSPSDPYNEQFF. In DNA form, the CDR3 reads TGCGCCAGCAGCCCTAGTGATCCTTACAATGAGCAGTTCTTC.

The chain couples TRBV19 to TRBJ1-1, with TRBD1 as a possible D gene (6 bases). V lost 7 bases to trimming and J lost 1 base, with 13 bases between them. Germline CDR1 LNHDA, CDR2 SQIVND (reference sequence). The length of the CDR3 is 14 residues. Written as DNA, the CDR3 is TGTGCCAGTAATCCGGGACATACGAACACTGAAGCTTTCTTT. This encodes CASNPGHTNTEAFF. The whole variable domain, remainder taken from reference TRBV19 and TRBJ1-1, is DGGITQSPKYLFRKEGQNVTLSCEQNLNHDAMYWYRQDPGQGLRLIYYSQIVNDFQKGDIAEGYSVSREKKESFPLTVTSAQKNPTAFYLCASNPGHTNTEAFFGQGTRLTVV.

In this sample, this clone turned up once. This chain connects TRBV9 to TRBJ2-2; TRBD1 agrees at 7 bases. This CDR3 region has 16 residues. Germline CDR1 reads SGDLS; CDR2 reads YYNGEE. J lost 0 bases, V lost 0 bases, and 2 bases had no gene match. For the CDR3, the DNA is TGTGCCAGCAGCGTAGGGGACAGTTCGAACACCGGGGAGCTGTTTTTT. Protein sequence: CASSVGDSSNTGELFF.

The genes are TRBV27 and TRBJ1-3, with D unclear. The CDR3 is made up of 14 amino acids. Trimming stripped 2 bases from V and 3 bases from J, with 8 bases between. Germline V gives CDR1 MNHEY, CDR2 SMNVEV (reference sequence). The CDR3 sequence is CASSLKQSGNTIYF. Written as DNA, the CDR3 is TGTGCCAGCAGTTTAAAACAGAGTGGAAACACCATATATTTT.

The gene calls are TRBV9 and TRBJ1-1; a possible D gene is TRBD1 (6 bases). The V and J ends lost 4 bases and 7 bases respectively, with 17 bases between them. The germline V gene encodes CDR1 SGDLS and CDR2 YYNGEE. This CDR3 is 14 amino acids long. CDR3: CASSTYHTGREAFF. Here the CDR3 DNA reads TGTGCCAGCAGCACATACCATACAGGGCGTGAAGCTTTCTTT.

V is TRBV5-1 and J is TRBJ2-1; 10 positions agree with TRBD2. The CDR3 is 16 amino acids. The V and J ends lost 1 base and 3 bases, in that order; junction bases with no gene match: 4. Germline V gene lookup returns CDR1 SGHRS and CDR2 YFSETQ. CDR3 nucleotides: TGCGCCAGCAGCTTGAGGGAGCGGGGGGGCTACAATGAGCAGTTCTTC. This gives the protein CASSLRERGGYNEQFF.

The V and J genes are TRBV5-4 and TRBJ1-2; 9 nucleotides match TRBD1. Per germline, CDR1 SGHNT and CDR2 YYREEE (reference sequence). Trimming removed 4 bases from V and 9 bases from J; junction bases left unmatched: 7. There are 13 residues in the CDR3. The CDR3 DNA is TGTGCCAGCAGCCCCGGACAGGGGAGAAGCTACACCTTC. As protein: CASSPGQGRSYTF.

This clone occurred once. V usage is TRBV10-3 and J usage is TRBJ2-7; unclear D gene. CDR1 and CDR2 (germline): ENHRY, SYGVKD. The CDR3 totals 13 residues. The V and J ends lost 6 bases and 3 bases respectively, with 12 bases between them. The CDR3 coding sequence is TGTGCCATCAGGCCCAGACTGAACTACGAGCAGTACTTC. Protein sequence: CAIRPRLNYEQYF.

The genes are TRBV7-3 and TRBJ2-5; the D is unclear. This CDR3 spans 13 amino acids. In germline, CDR1 is SGHTA, CDR2 FQGTGA. V was cut by 0 bases and J by 5 bases, with 7 bases left in between. The CDR3: CASSLTPGETQYF. DNA for the CDR3: TGTGCCAGCAGCTTAACCCCCGGGGAGACCCAGTACTTC.

This chain links TRBV6-1 with TRBJ2-2; TRBD1 might be the D (6 bases). The CDR3 loop spans 14 amino acids. The V and J ends lost 7 bases and 4 bases respectively, with 13 bases between them. CDR1 and CDR2 (germline): MNHNS, SASEGT. The CDR3 nucleotides read TGTGCCAGCATAACAGGGACGCGCACCGGGGAGCTGTTTTTT. Protein product: CASITGTRTGELFF.

V gene TRBV29-1 combines with J gene TRBJ1-1; D possibly corresponds to TRBD1 (5 bases). The V end was cut by 1 base, the J end by 8 bases, with 5 bases between. Germline lookup yields CDR1 SQVTM and CDR2 ANQGSEA. This CDR3 region has 10 residues. CDR3 nucleotides: TGCAGCGTTGAAGGACAGGAAGCTTTCTTT. Translated, it gives CSVEGQEAFF.

The CDR3 spells CASSLVSGITGANVLTF. In DNA form, the CDR3 reads TGTGCCAGCAGCTTAGTTTCAGGGATAACTGGGGCCAACGTCCTGACTTTC. The rearrangement joins TRBV7-9 to TRBJ2-6; a weak D match, TRBD1 (5 bases). Trimming took off 1 base at V and 2 bases at J, with 12 bases between the two ends. Germline CDR1 is SEHNR and CDR2 is FQNEAQ (reference sequence). The CDR3 runs to 17 residues.